This T cell receptor beta chain was sequenced for a study of cytomegalovirus exposure and HLA in healthy donors. The study ran its PCR with 60 Vbeta and 13 Jbeta primers. Assay: immunoSEQ multiplex PCR; the TCRdb copy retains only in-frame clones and omits some. Altogether tens of thousands of clones are present, more than 80% being singletons, with the ten largest covering around 2.9%. CDR1 MGHRA and CDR2 YSYEKL come from the germline V gene. V dropped 1 base and J dropped 2 bases, with 12 bases sitting between them. The CDR3 totals 16 residues. V is TRBV4-1 and J is TRBJ2-1, with D maybe TRBD2 (6 bases). The sample taken for sequencing was PBMCs. This sequence was found in a woman younger than 45 in good health and CMV-seronegative. The CDR3 nucleotides read TGCGCCAGCAGCCAAGTTGGAGGGGAGGCCTACAATGAGCAGTTCTTC. Translating gives CASSQVGGEAYNEQFF.